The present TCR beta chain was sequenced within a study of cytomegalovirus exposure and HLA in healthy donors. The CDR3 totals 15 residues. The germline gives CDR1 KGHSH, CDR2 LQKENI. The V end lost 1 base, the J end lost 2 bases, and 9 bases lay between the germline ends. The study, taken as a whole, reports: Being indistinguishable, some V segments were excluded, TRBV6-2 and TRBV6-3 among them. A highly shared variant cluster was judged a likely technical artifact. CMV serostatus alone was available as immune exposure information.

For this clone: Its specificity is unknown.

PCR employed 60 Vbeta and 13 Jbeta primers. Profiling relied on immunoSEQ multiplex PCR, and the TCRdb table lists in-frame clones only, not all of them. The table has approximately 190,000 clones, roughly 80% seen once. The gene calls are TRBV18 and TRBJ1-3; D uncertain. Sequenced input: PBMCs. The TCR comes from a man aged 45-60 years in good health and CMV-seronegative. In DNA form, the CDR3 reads TGTGCCAGCTCACCACTCCCCACAGCTGGAAACACCATATATTTT. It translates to CASSPLPTAGNTIYF.